The 29 T cell receptor beta chains below come from one sample, sequenced in a study of OX40 agonist ivuxolimab in advanced cancers. Using immunoSEQ multiplex PCR, the repertoire was profiled, and TCRdb retains in-frame clones only, with some absent. The data contain tens of thousands of clones, 89% of them seen just once; the ten biggest clones take up around 0.3%. Source: CD4+ or CD8+ T cells sorted from blood, taken in a trial of the OX40 agonist ivuxolimab. The receptors stem from an adult with an advanced solid tumor such as melanoma, head and neck, liver or kidney cancer.

This chain joins TRBV19 and TRBJ1-3, with D unresolved. The CDR3 contains 14 residues. Trimming took 3 bases from V and 1 from J, leaving 7 bases between them. Germline V CDR1 and CDR2: LNHDA, SQIVND (reference sequence). The CDR3 region has the DNA TGTGCCAGTAGTATCGACGTTTCTGGAAACACCATATATTTT. Translated, it gives CASSIDVSGNTIYF.

The chain has TRBV5-1 and TRBJ2-7; 7 bases align to TRBD1. Trimming at V came to 0 bases and at J to 6 bases, leaving 6 bases not matched to a gene. Per germline, CDR1 SGHRS and CDR2 YFSETQ. The CDR3 extends over 14 amino acids. The CDR3 is CASSLVGQTLEQYF. DNA of the CDR3: TGCGCCAGCAGCTTGGTGGGACAGACTCTCGAGCAGTACTTC.

The V and J genes are TRBV6-1 and TRBJ2-7, with D unclear. Germline-derived CDR1 and CDR2 are MNHNS and SASEGT. The CDR3 has 12 residues. Trimming pared 0 bases from V and 6 bases from J, leaving 6 bases between. Written as DNA, the CDR3 is TGTGCCAGCAGTGAAGCTGGGCTCGAGCAGTACTTC. It is translated as CASSEAGLEQYF.

The rearrangement links TRBV6-5 to TRBJ1-5; D gene unclear. The CDR3 spans 12 residues. Germline lookup yields CDR1 MNHEY and CDR2 SVGAGI. Deletions cut 2 bases from V and 9 bases from J, with 8 bases between. DNA for the CDR3: TGTGCCAGCAGTTACCCCATGGGGCCCCAGCATTTT. This encodes CASSYPMGPQHF.

This chain connects TRBV4-2 to TRBJ2-1, with 10 bases identical to TRBD2. This CDR3 spans 17 amino acids. Germline V gene sequence: CDR1 LGHNA, CDR2 YNFKEQ. With 0 bases clipped from V and 3 bases from J, the junction kept 5 bases outside the gene matches. The DNA of the CDR3 is TGTGCCAGCAGCCAAGATATCCTAGCGGGAGTCTACAATGAGCAGTTCTTC. Translated, it gives CASSQDILAGVYNEQFF.

The rearrangement uses TRBV19 and TRBJ2-7; the D call may be TRBD1 or TRBD2 (5 bases each). Trimming took off 7 bases at V and 6 bases at J, with 22 bases between the two ends. This CDR3 is 15 amino acids long. Per germline, CDR1 LNHDA and CDR2 SQIVND (reference sequence). The CDR3 DNA follows: TGTGCCAGTACCCGAGGGTCAGGGCTAAGTCTCGAGCAGTACTTC. This codes for CASTRGSGLSLEQYF.

CDR3 amino acids: CASLDKRSGNEQFF. The CDR3 nucleotides are TGTGCCAGCCTTGACAAAAGATCTGGAAATGAGCAGTTCTTC. The V and J genes are TRBV6-5 and TRBJ2-1; D gene ambiguous. Trimming pared 8 bases from V and 7 bases from J, leaving 18 bases between. This CDR3 is built from 14 residues. The germline CDR1 and CDR2 sequences are MNHEY and SVGAGI.

This sequence joins TRBV7-2 and TRBJ1-4, with a tentative D call TRBD1 (5 bases). CDR1 is SGHTA, CDR2 FQGNSA, per germline. V shed 5 bases and J shed 0 bases, with 19 bases lying between them. The CDR3 has 18 amino acids. The CDR3 DNA sequence: TGTGCCAGCAGCGGATACCGGGACGGCCTCGCAACTAATGAAAAACTGTTTTTT. Its translation is CASSGYRDGLATNEKLFF.

On this clone itself: A junction boundary mismatches the germline segment, possibly from a read error. The V and J genes are TRBV7-8 and TRBJ1-4; 8 bases agree with TRBD1. Germline loops: CDR1 SGHVS, CDR2 FQNEAQ. This CDR3 comprises 15 residues. CDR3 nucleotide sequence: TGTGCCAGCAGCCTAGCGGGACAGGTTGAGGAAAAACTGTTTTTT. This sequence encodes CASSLAGQVEEKLFF.

The V and J genes are TRBV7-2 and TRBJ1-3; TRBD1 is a possible D gene (6 bases). The CDR3 is 16 amino acids. V lost 1 base, J lost 0 bases, and 10 bases lay in between. Germline CDR1 SGHTA, CDR2 FQGNSA. In nucleotides, the CDR3 is TGTGCCAGCAGCTTAGAAGGGGGTCTCTCTGGAAACACCATATATTTT. It translates to CASSLEGGLSGNTIYF.

The chain uses TRBV28 and TRBJ1-2; 12 bases agree with TRBD1. This CDR3 comprises 16 residues. After removal of 8 bases from V and 5 bases from J, the junction contained 12 bases not matched to a gene. CDR1 and CDR2 from the germline V gene are MDHEN and SYDVKM. CDR3 protein: CASATAGTGGSYGYTF. The CDR3 DNA reads as TGTGCCAGCGCCACCGCCGGGACAGGGGGCTCTTATGGCTACACCTTC.

The V call is TRBV19, the J call TRBJ2-7; D is perhaps TRBD1 (6 bases). Germline V gives CDR1 LNHDA, CDR2 SQIVND (reference sequence). Trimming left V 2 bases short and J 5 bases short, with 13 bases between. This CDR3 region has 14 residues. DNA for the CDR3: TGTGCCAGTAGTATAAGGCAGGGGTCCAACGAGCAGTACTTC. Protein product: CASSIRQGSNEQYF.

This chain joins TRBV18 and TRBJ1-1; a possible D gene is TRBD1 (5 bases). The germline V gene encodes CDR1 KGHSH and CDR2 LQKENI. CDR3 length equals 14 residues. V was pared by 6 bases and J by 4 bases, with 15 bases between. CDR3 in DNA: TGTGCCAGCTCCCCTAGGGGTTATGGCACTGAAGCTTTCTTT. It specifies CASSPRGYGTEAFF.

The rearrangement uses TRBV5-6 and TRBJ1-2; D might be TRBD1 (5 bases). Germline CDR1 is SGHDT and CDR2 is YYEEEE. The CDR3 has 15 amino acids. V gave up 4 bases and J gave up 4 bases, with 17 bases separating them. The CDR3 region has the DNA TGTGCCAGCAGCACCTTAGGGGTCCGGGTCTATGGCTACACCTTC. Residues: CASSTLGVRVYGYTF.

The chain carries TRBV28 and TRBJ1-1; 11 bases line up with TRBD1. CDR1 is MDHEN and CDR2 is SYDVKM in the germline V gene. The CDR3 contains 18 residues. The trim removed 7 bases at V and 6 bases at J, leaving 19 bases unmatched. The DNA for the CDR3 is TGTGCCAGCACTATTATCCGGGACAGGGGGTTTCTGGGACCTGAAGCTTTCTTT. Its translation: CASTIIRDRGFLGPEAFF.

The genes are TRBV7-9 and TRBJ2-3; D is uncertain. Trimming took off 4 bases at V and 0 bases at J, with 17 bases between the two ends. The CDR3 is made up of 17 amino acids. Germline V gives CDR1 SEHNR, CDR2 FQNEAQ (reference sequence). The CDR3 protein is CASSSNNGIPSTDTQYF. The CDR3 bases are TGTGCCAGCAGCTCAAACAACGGCATTCCTAGCACAGATACGCAGTATTTT.

Points on this clone: One end of the junction does not line up with germline, which may come from a read error. This chain links TRBV7-2 with TRBJ2-3; D is ambiguous. This CDR3 contains 18 residues. CDR1 is SGHTA and CDR2 is FQGNSA in the germline V gene. CDR3 nucleotides: TGTGCCAGCAGCTTAGTCTTTAGTTCTTTGGTGGGCACGGATACGCAGTATTTT. Its protein is CASSLVFSSLVGTDTQYF.

The chain joins TRBV7-9 to TRBJ1-1; unclear D gene. CDR1 and CDR2 from the germline V gene are SEHNR and FQNEAQ (reference sequence). V shed 1 base and J shed 0 bases, with 6 bases lying between them. This CDR3 comprises 14 residues. CDR3: CASSLGTMNTEAFF. The CDR3 DNA reads TGTGCCAGCAGCTTAGGGACCATGAACACTGAAGCTTTCTTT.

The rearrangement uses TRBV11-2 and TRBJ2-3; D is possibly TRBD2 (7 bases). The germline CDR1 and CDR2 sequences are SGHAT and FQNNGV. This CDR3 is 15 amino acids long. Trimming removed 8 bases from V and 6 bases from J, with 21 bases in between. The CDR3 is CASGFRGGAEDTQYF. The CDR3 DNA follows: TGTGCCAGCGGGTTTCGCGGGGGCGCCGAGGATACGCAGTATTTT.

V usage is TRBV7-2 and J usage is TRBJ2-1; D remains unclear. The CDR3 is 14 amino acids. V was clipped by 5 bases and J by 9 bases, with 17 bases between them. CDR1 and CDR2 from the germline V gene are SGHTA and FQGNSA. In nucleotides, the CDR3 is TGTGCCAGCAGCCCCCTAAGCTCTGGCGGTGAGCAGTTCTTC. Its protein is CASSPLSSGGEQFF.

V and J are TRBV4-3 and TRBJ2-1; no clear D. The CDR3 extends over 15 amino acids. Germline lookup yields CDR1 LGHNA and CDR2 YSLEER. Trimming stripped 0 bases from V and 8 bases from J, with 14 bases between. CDR3 in amino acids: CASSQDLNRMDEQFF. The CDR3 DNA reads as TGCGCCAGCAGCCAAGATCTTAACCGTATGGATGAGCAGTTCTTC.

This clone has just one count. V and J are TRBV18 and TRBJ2-5; D is undetermined. The CDR3 has 13 amino acids. Trimming removed 2 bases at V and 4 bases at J, with 8 bases between. CDR1 and CDR2 from the germline V gene are KGHSH and LQKENI. For the CDR3, the DNA is TGTGCCAGCTCACCAATGGTTAGAGAGACCCAGTACTTC. This codes for CASSPMVRETQYF.

In this sample, this clone turned up many times. The chain joins TRBV25-1 to TRBJ2-5; 8 nucleotides line up with TRBD1. Germline V CDR1 and CDR2: MGHDK, SYGVNS. The V and J ends lost 2 bases and 1 base, in that order; junction bases with no gene match: 6. The CDR3 covers 16 residues. The DNA of the CDR3 is TGTGCCAGCAGTGAACCTTCCGACAGGGGCCAAGAGACCCAGTACTTC. The encoded protein is CASSEPSDRGQETQYF.

This rearrangement joins TRBV27 to TRBJ1-1, with a possible D match to TRBD1 (6 bases). The V end was cut by 7 bases, the J end by 0 bases, with 12 bases between. The germline V gene has CDR1 MNHEY and CDR2 SMNVEV (reference sequence). There are 14 residues in the CDR3. CDR3 sequence (DNA): TGTGCCAGCATTCCCGGGGGCTTGAACACTGAAGCTTTCTTT. Translation: CASIPGGLNTEAFF.

The chain is built from TRBV5-4 and TRBJ2-2; 8 nucleotides agree with TRBD2. Germline V gives CDR1 SGHNT, CDR2 YYREEE (reference sequence). The junction had 6 bases not matched to a gene; V was cut back by 2 bases and J by 3 bases. The CDR3 contains 16 residues. The CDR3, as DNA: TGTGCCAGCAGCTTTTACGGGGGGGCAGACACCGGGGAGCTGTTTTTT. Amino acid sequence: CASSFYGGADTGELFF.

V and J are TRBV7-8 and TRBJ2-3, with D uncertain. Germline-derived CDR1 and CDR2 are SGHVS and FQNEAQ. V was pared by 6 bases and J by 2 bases, with 6 bases between. This CDR3 has 12 residues. The CDR3, as DNA: TGTGCCAGCAGTGTGCTCACAGATACGCAGTATTTT. Its protein is CASSVLTDTQYF.

The genes are TRBV7-3 and TRBJ1-1; weak D call: TRBD1 (6 bases). Germline lookup yields CDR1 SGHTA and CDR2 FQGTGA. The CDR3 runs to 15 residues. V lost 0 bases, J lost 4 bases, and 12 bases lay in between. The CDR3 DNA sequence: TGTGCCAGCAGCTTAACTGGGGGGCGAAGCACTGAAGCTTTCTTT. The encoded protein is CASSLTGGRSTEAFF.

The rearrangement links TRBV28 to TRBJ2-5; D unclear. The CDR3 totals 17 residues. The ends were cut back, 3 bases at V and 0 bases at J, with 17 bases in the middle. Germline V gives CDR1 MDHEN, CDR2 SYDVKM. The CDR3 DNA is TGTGCCAGCAGTTTGATAGGCAGAGCCTATGACCAAGAGACCCAGTACTTC. This encodes CASSLIGRAYDQETQYF.

CDR3 bases: TGTGCCAGCAGCCAAGTATACAGGGGAGGGGAGACCCAGTACTTC. Protein sequence: CASSQVYRGGETQYF. The genes are TRBV4-2 and TRBJ2-5, with D possibly called TRBD1 or TRBD2 (7 bases each). The germline V gene encodes CDR1 LGHNA and CDR2 YNFKEQ. V lost 1 base, J lost 5 bases, and 14 bases lay in between. The CDR3 contains 15 residues.